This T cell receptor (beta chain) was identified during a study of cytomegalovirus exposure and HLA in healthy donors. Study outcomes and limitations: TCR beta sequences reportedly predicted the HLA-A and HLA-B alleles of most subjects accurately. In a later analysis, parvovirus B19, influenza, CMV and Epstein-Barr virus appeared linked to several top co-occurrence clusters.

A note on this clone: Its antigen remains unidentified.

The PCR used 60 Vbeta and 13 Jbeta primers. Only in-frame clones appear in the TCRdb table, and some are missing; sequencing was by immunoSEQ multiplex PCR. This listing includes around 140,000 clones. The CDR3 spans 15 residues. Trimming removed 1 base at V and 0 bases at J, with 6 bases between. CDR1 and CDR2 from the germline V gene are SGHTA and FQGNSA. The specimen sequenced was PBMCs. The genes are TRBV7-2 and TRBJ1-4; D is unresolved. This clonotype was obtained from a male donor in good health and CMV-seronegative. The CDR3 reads CASSLESTTNEKLFF. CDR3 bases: TGTGCCAGCAGCTTAGAGTCTACAACTAATGAAAAACTGTTTTTT.